Below are 17 T cell receptor beta chains sequenced from a single sample in a study of blood T cell repertoires in COVID-19. Profiled with immunoSEQ multiplex PCR; TCRdb holds only in-frame clones, not every one. The sample has hundreds of thousands of clones, 70% to 85% seen once. Sequences were obtained from peripheral blood. The receptor source for this set is an elderly man with acute or convalescent COVID-19.

This chain links TRBV19 with TRBJ2-5, with 7 bases lining up with TRBD2. This CDR3 contains 18 residues. V lost 4 bases to trimming and J lost 5 bases; unmatched junction nucleotides: 19. Per the germline V gene, CDR1 is LNHDA and CDR2 is SQIVND (reference sequence). CDR3 in DNA: TGTGCCAGTAGTACTTCAGCTCCGGGGAGGGGCGCGACCGAGACCCAGTACTTC. Residues: CASSTSAPGRGATETQYF.

The J gene is TRBJ2-2, the V gene TRBV2; possible D gene TRBD1, 5 bases. V was shortened by 3 bases and J by 0 bases, with 8 bases between the two germline ends. The length of the CDR3 is 15 residues. CDR1 is SNHLY and CDR2 is FYNNEI in the germline V gene. The CDR3 loop reads CASSEGLANTGELFF. As DNA, the CDR3 is TGTGCCAGCAGTGAGGGGCTAGCGAACACCGGGGAGCTGTTTTTT. Complete variable domain (other parts from reference TRBV2 and TRBJ2-2): EPEVTQTPSHQVTQMGQEVILRCVPISNHLYFYWYRQILGQKVEFLVSFYNNEISEKSEIFDDQFSVERPDGSNFTLKIRSTKLEDSAMYFCASSEGLANTGELFFGEGSRLTVL.

The V call is TRBV5-5, the J call TRBJ2-5; 9 bases fit TRBD1. Germline V gene data show CDR1 as SGHKS and CDR2 as YYEKEE (reference sequence). V dropped 4 bases and J dropped 4; count of bases not matched to a gene: 8. The CDR3 is made up of 15 amino acids. DNA of the CDR3: TGTGCCAGCAGCCCGAAGACAGGGGGGGGAGAGACCCAGTACTTC. It specifies CASSPKTGGGETQYF.

The rearrangement uses TRBV28 and TRBJ2-1, with a possible D match to TRBD2 (6 bases). Looked up from germline, CDR1 is MDHEN and CDR2 is SYDVKM. V was pared by 8 bases and J by 6 bases, with 17 bases between. The CDR3 contains 14 residues. The CDR3 reads CASLRPGGVNEQFF. CDR3 in DNA: TGTGCCAGCCTGCGCCCCGGCGGGGTCAATGAGCAGTTCTTC.

This clone was seen only a few times. The gene calls are TRBV23-1 and TRBJ2-7, with a possible D match to TRBD2 (5 bases). TRBV23-1 is reported as an ORF; its role is uncertain. The CDR3 extends over 11 amino acids. The V and J ends lost 6 bases and 6 bases respectively, with 9 bases between them. Here the CDR3 reads CASRDEGEQYF. The CDR3 nucleotides are TGCGCCAGCAGGGACGAGGGCGAGCAGTACTTC.

This clone was observed a few times. The chain recombines TRBV5-4 with TRBJ1-2; D not certain. Germline V gene lookup returns CDR1 SGHNT and CDR2 YYREEE (reference sequence). The V end lost 0 bases, the J end lost 0 bases, and 12 bases lay between the germline ends. This CDR3 contains 16 residues. The DNA of the CDR3 is TGTGCCAGCAGCTTGGCCGGTCGGGAAGCTAACTATGGCTACACCTTC. It yields the protein CASSLAGREANYGYTF.

The genes are TRBV30 and TRBJ1-6; no clear D gene. The V end was cut by 0 bases, the J end by 10 bases, with 16 bases between. Germline-derived CDR1 and CDR2 are GTSNPN and SVGIG (reference sequence). This CDR3 is built from 15 residues. CDR3 nucleotide sequence: TGTGCCTGGAGTGTACTTGGCGGCTTACGATCACCCCTCCACTTT. This gives the protein CAWSVLGGLRSPLHF.

This chain links TRBV14 with TRBJ2-2, with a weak D call TRBD1 (5 bases). Germline V gene lookup returns CDR1 SGHDN and CDR2 FVKESK. The CDR3 spans 16 residues. V lost 2 bases and J 1 base, leaving 11 bases between the germline ends. In DNA form, the CDR3 reads TGTGCCAGCAGCCAATATGGACACCTGAACACCGGGGAGCTGTTTTTT. As protein: CASSQYGHLNTGELFF. The full variable domain, completed using reference TRBV14 and TRBJ2-2, is EAGVTQFPSHSVIEKGQTVTLRCDPISGHDNLYWYRRVMGKEIKFLLHFVKESKQDESGMPNNRFLAERTGGTYSTLKVQPAELEDSGVYFCASSQYGHLNTGELFFGEGSRLTVL.

The chain combines TRBV14 with TRBJ2-7; 7 bases agree with TRBD1. The V gene's germline CDR1 is SGHDN and CDR2 FVKESK. The CDR3 has 16 amino acids. Germline trimming cut 4 bases from V and 2 bases from J; bases unmatched to any gene: 11. CDR3 residues: CASSLEQGPLAYEQYF. CDR3 DNA sequence: TGTGCCAGCAGCCTCGAACAGGGGCCATTGGCCTACGAGCAGTACTTC.

The J gene is TRBJ2-1, the V gene TRBV6-6, with 7 bases identical to TRBD1. The CDR3 has 14 residues. Trimming at V came to 2 bases and at J to 2 bases, leaving 0 bases not matched to a gene. Germline V gives CDR1 MNHNY, CDR2 SVGAGI (reference sequence). The CDR3 sequence: CASSYGTAYNEQFF. The CDR3 DNA reads TGTGCCAGCAGTTACGGGACAGCCTACAATGAGCAGTTCTTC.

This chain links TRBV5-1 with TRBJ2-2; perhaps TRBD1 as D (6 bases). Trimming cost V 7 bases and J 6 bases, with 13 bases left between them. CDR1 SGHRS and CDR2 YFSETQ come from the germline V gene. This CDR3 is built from 13 residues. CDR3 loop: CASGADRPGELFF. CDR3 DNA: TGCGCCAGCGGGGCGGACAGACCCGGGGAGCTGTTTTTT. The full variable domain, its missing parts supplied by reference TRBV5-1 and TRBJ2-2, is KAGVTQTPRYLIKTRGQQVTLSCSPISGHRSVSWYQQTPGQGLQFLFEYFSETQRNKGNFPGRFSGRQFSNSRSEMNVSTLELGDSALYLCASGADRPGELFFGEGSRLTVL.

The V call is TRBV4-2, the J call TRBJ2-1, with 13 bases fitting TRBD2. V dropped 0 bases and J dropped 7; count of bases not matched to a gene: 6. The CDR3 contains 17 residues. CDR1 is LGHNA, CDR2 YNFKEQ, per germline. The CDR3 nucleotides are TGTGCCAGCAGCCAAGAATACCCGGGACTAGCGGGGAATGAGCAGTTCTTC. It encodes CASSQEYPGLAGNEQFF.

This chain links TRBV27 with TRBJ2-7; 9 nucleotides align to TRBD1. The V gene's germline CDR1 is MNHEY and CDR2 SMNVEV (reference sequence). Germline trimming cut 1 base from V and 5 bases from J; bases unmatched to any gene: 6. This CDR3 is 15 amino acids long. The DNA for the CDR3 is TGTGCCAGCAGTTTATTATTGGGACAGGGAAACGAGCAGTACTTC. This translates into CASSLLLGQGNEQYF.

The gene calls are TRBV5-1 and TRBJ2-1, with 8 bases fitting TRBD2. Germline lookup yields CDR1 SGHRS and CDR2 YFSETQ. With V trimmed by 7 bases and J by 0 bases, 6 bases remained unmatched. CDR3 length: 15 amino acids. CDR3: CASRQRESSYNEQFF. CDR3 nucleotides: TGCGCCAGCCGCCAGCGGGAGAGCTCCTACAATGAGCAGTTCTTC. The variable domain in full, with the rest retrieved from reference TRBV5-1 and TRBJ2-1, is KAGVTQTPRYLIKTRGQQVTLSCSPISGHRSVSWYQQTPGQGLQFLFEYFSETQRNKGNFPGRFSGRQFSNSRSEMNVSTLELGDSALYLCASRQRESSYNEQFFGPGTRLTVL.

The chain combines TRBV7-9 with TRBJ2-5; the match to TRBD2 covers 11 bases. Unmatched junction bases numbered 7, after V lost 5 bases and J lost 5 bases. The CDR3 has 15 amino acids. Germline CDR1 is SEHNR and CDR2 is FQNEAQ (reference sequence). In DNA, the CDR3 is TGTGCCAGCAGCCCACCAGGGACTAGCGGCGAGACCCAGTACTTC. As protein: CASSPPGTSGETQYF. The whole variable domain, remainder taken from reference TRBV7-9 and TRBJ2-5, is DTGVSQNPRHKITKRGQNVTFRCDPISEHNRLYWYRQTLGQGPEFLTYFQNEAQLEKSRLLSDRFSAERPKGSFSTLEIQRTEQGDSAMYLCASSPPGTSGETQYFGPGTRLLVL.

The CDR3 bases are TGTGCCAGCAGCCCTCGAGGGAACCAGGTCGTAGATACGCAGTATTTT. This gives the protein CASSPRGNQVVDTQYF. The chain couples TRBV9 to TRBJ2-3, with D possibly TRBD2 on 5 matching bases. Trimming stripped 4 bases from V and 5 bases from J, with 20 bases between. Germline CDR1 reads SGDLS; CDR2 reads YYNGEE. The CDR3 contains 16 residues.

V is TRBV27 and J is TRBJ2-2; the D gene is possibly TRBD1 (5 bases). The CDR3 consists of 15 residues. Trimming pared 2 bases from V and 1 base from J, leaving 8 bases between. Germline assignment: CDR1 MNHEY and CDR2 SMNVEV (reference sequence). CDR3 amino acids: CASSLIDRNTGELFF. DNA for the CDR3: TGTGCCAGCAGTTTAATCGACAGGAACACCGGGGAGCTGTTTTTT.